Listed below are T cell receptor beta chains from one sample, sequenced in a study of blood T cell repertoires in COVID-19. Repertoires were generated with immunoSEQ multiplex PCR, while TCRdb's copy carries only in-frame clones and drops some. The sample shows 100,000 to 150,000 clones, 65% to 85% of them seen only once. The sample consisted of peripheral blood. The receptors come from a man older than 75 with active or convalescent COVID-19. The CDR3 runs from the conserved cysteine through the conserved F or W. D genes are given only for firm matches. Clone size is shown for a subset of rows, as once, few, many or a class of expanded clone.

v_gene,abundance,d_gene,j_gene,CDR3nt,CDR3aa
TRBV19,NA,NA,TRBJ1-3,TGTGCCAGTAGTATTCTGACTAAGTCTGGAAACACCATATATTTT,CASSILTKSGNTIYF
TRBV29-1,NA,NA,TRBJ2-1,TGCAGCGTTGTGCGGCAGATCTCCTACAATGAGCAGTTCTTC,CSVVRQISYNEQFF
TRBV7-9,NA,TRBD1,TRBJ1-3,TGTGCCAGCAGCCTCTTACAGGGGGACACCATATATTTT,CASSLLQGDTIYF
TRBV9,few,NA,TRBJ2-7,TGTGCCAGCAGCGTAGGTCTAGACCTTGCTCGCGAGCAGTACTTC,CASSVGLDLAREQYF
TRBV7-2,NA,NA,TRBJ1-5,TGTGCCAGCAGCTTAGCGGCAGGGAACAATCAGCCCCAGCATTTT,CASSLAAGNNQPQHF
TRBV12-5,few,TRBD1,TRBJ1-1,TGTGCTAGTGGTTTGTTCCCGGGACAGGGCTGGGGAAAAACTGAAGCTTTCTTT,CASGLFPGQGWGKTEAFF
TRBV3-1/TRBV3-2,few,NA,TRBJ1-1,TGTGCCAGCAGCCAAGATCGGGGTTCGACTTTCTTT,CASSQDRGSTFF
TRBV5-1,NA,TRBD1,TRBJ1-2,TGCGCCAGCAGCCTAGGGACAGGGGGATCCTATGGCTACACCTTC,CASSLGTGGSYGYTF
TRBV7-3,NA,TRBD2,TRBJ2-3,TGTGCCAGCAGCTTAAAGGCAGCGGGGGGAATTTCTAGCACAGATACGCAGTATTTT,CASSLKAAGGISSTDTQYF
TRBV12-3/TRBV12-4,NA,NA,TRBJ1-5,TGTGCCAGCTCTTGGAGTGGCAATCAGCCCCAGCATTTT,CASSWSGNQPQHF
TRBV9,NA,NA,TRBJ1-6,TGTGCCAGCAGCCTCGGAGCCGTAAATTCACCCCTCCACTTT,CASSLGAVNSPLHF
TRBV2,NA,TRBD1,TRBJ1-2,TGTGCCAGCAGTCTCGGACAGGGAGACTATGGCTACACCTTC,CASSLGQGDYGYTF
TRBV7-9,NA,TRBD1,TRBJ2-1,TGTGCCAGCAGAGACAGGGAAGGGAATGAGCAGTTCTTC,CASRDREGNEQFF
TRBV5-8,NA,NA,TRBJ2-7,TGTGCCAGCAGCTTGATGGACAATTTCTACGAGCAGTACTTC,CASSLMDNFYEQYF
TRBV28,NA,TRBD1,TRBJ2-1,TGTGCCAGCAGTCCGCGCGGGACAGGGAACTACAATGAGCAGTTCTTC,CASSPRGTGNYNEQFF
TRBV7-2,NA,NA,TRBJ2-3,TGTGCCAGCAGCGCGTCCGCGGATACGCAGTATTTT,CASSASADTQYF
TRBV4-2,NA,TRBD2,TRBJ2-1,TGTGCCAGCAGCCCCGTATACCTTGGGGGACTAGACCCTATCTCCTACAATGAGCAGTTCTTC,CASSPVYLGGLDPISYNEQFF
TRBV19,NA,NA,TRBJ1-2,TGTGCCAGTAGTACTGAAACAGGGCTGATCGTCTATGGCTACACCTTC,CASSTETGLIVYGYTF
TRBV19,few,TRBD1,TRBJ1-5,TGTGCCAGTAGTTTCACAGGGGATAGCAATCAGCCCCAGCATTTT,CASSFTGDSNQPQHF
TRBV12-5,NA,NA,TRBJ2-7,TGTGCTAGTGGTTTGTCGGGATACGAGCAGTACTTC,CASGLSGYEQYF
TRBV19,NA,NA,TRBJ2-6,TGTGCCAGTAAGTGGGGCCTGGGAGGCTCTGGGGCCAACGTCCTGACTTTC,CASKWGLGGSGANVLTF
TRBV6-6,NA,TRBD1,TRBJ1-1,TGTGCCAGCAGACAACAGGGGGCGTATACTGAAGCTTTCTTT,CASRQQGAYTEAFF
TRBV3-1/TRBV3-2,once,TRBD1,TRBJ1-2,TGTGCCAGCAGCCGGGACAGCGTAGCGTACACCTTC,CASSRDSVAYTF
TRBV2,NA,TRBD1,TRBJ1-6,TGTGCCAGCAGTGAAGGGACAGGGAGTAATTCACCCCTCCACTTT,CASSEGTGSNSPLHF
TRBV27,NA,TRBD1,TRBJ1-5,TGTGCCAGCCTGGGACAGGGTAAGCGGGGCAATCAGCCCCAGCATTTT,CASLGQGKRGNQPQHF
TRBV13,NA,NA,TRBJ2-2,TGTGCCAGCAGCCTGGAGGGACTTTTGAACACCGGGGAGCTGTTTTTT,CASSLEGLLNTGELFF
TRBV3-1/TRBV3-2,NA,TRBD2,TRBJ2-3,TGTGCCAGCAGCCACCAAGCGGGGGGGCCCCCAGATACGCAGTATTTT,CASSHQAGGPPDTQYF
TRBV19,NA,NA,TRBJ2-2,TGTGCCAGTCGACAAAGGTCCGGGGAGCTGTTTTTT,CASRQRSGELFF
TRBV5-1,NA,NA,TRBJ2-1,TGCGCCAGCAGCTACGGGGGTGGGAATGAGCAGTTCTTC,CASSYGGGNEQFF
TRBV28,few,TRBD1,TRBJ1-4,TGTGCCAGCAGTTTAAAGTTTAGATTGACAGGGGGTTTGGAAAAACTGTTTTTT,CASSLKFRLTGGLEKLFF
TRBV5-1,NA,NA,TRBJ2-3,TGCGCCAGCAGCCCCCCGGGAAGCACAGATACGCAGTATTTT,CASSPPGSTDTQYF
TRBV6-5,NA,TRBD2,TRBJ2-1,TGTGCCAGCAGCAGACTAGCGGGGGATTTCGAGCAGTTCTTC,CASSRLAGDFEQFF
TRBV7-2,once,NA,TRBJ1-2,TGTGCCAGCAGCACGGGTCTCGGCGGCTATGGCTACACCTTC,CASSTGLGGYGYTF
TRBV18,NA,NA,TRBJ2-1,TGTGCCAGCTCACCAGGGGGGGAGCAGTTCTTC,CASSPGGEQFF
TRBV5-4,NA,NA,TRBJ2-3,TGTGCCAGCAGCTTGTGGCAGGGAACAGATACGCAGTATTTT,CASSLWQGTDTQYF
TRBV7-9,NA,NA,TRBJ1-4,TGTGCCAGCAGCCCCGGTCTTTCAGGGGAAAAACTGTTTTTT,CASSPGLSGEKLFF
TRBV4-3,NA,NA,TRBJ1-2,TGCGCCAGCAGCCAAGATCGGACTGCACGGGGATTGGGAGGCTACACCTTC,CASSQDRTARGLGGYTF
TRBV3-1/TRBV3-2,NA,TRBD2,TRBJ2-7,TGTGCCAGCAGCTGGCCTAGCGGGGGCTCCTACGAGCAGTACTTC,CASSWPSGGSYEQYF
TRBV6-5,NA,TRBD1,TRBJ1-1,TGTGCCAGCAGTTACGGGACAGGGGCTTTCTTT,CASSYGTGAFF
TRBV14,NA,TRBD1,TRBJ2-3,TGTGCCAGCAGTCACCTCGGACAGGGTAACACAGATACGCAGTATTTT,CASSHLGQGNTDTQYF
TRBV10-3,NA,NA,TRBJ2-7,TGTGCCATCAGTGAACAGGGCGGTTCCTACGAGCAGTACTTC,CAISEQGGSYEQYF
TRBV7-9,NA,TRBD1,TRBJ1-1,TGTGCCAGCAGTTCCCAGGGGGCGCGCACTGAAGCTTTCTTT,CASSSQGARTEAFF
TRBV11-2,NA,NA,TRBJ2-2,TGTGCCAGCAGCTTCAGTCTGACCGGGGAGCTGTTTTTT,CASSFSLTGELFF
TRBV4-3,NA,TRBD1,TRBJ1-4,TGCGCCAGCAGCCAAGAAGGGACAGGGACCCTTAATGAAAAACTGTTTTTT,CASSQEGTGTLNEKLFF
TRBV21-1,few,NA,TRBJ2-1,TGTGCCAGCATTTCCCAAATTGTAGATGAGCAGTTCTTC,CASISQIVDEQFF
TRBV5-1,NA,TRBD1,TRBJ1-4,TGCGCCAGCAGCTTGGGACAGGGGGACGAAAAACTGTTTTTT,CASSLGQGDEKLFF
TRBV15,few,NA,TRBJ1-2,TGTGCCACCAGCAGAGATCGAAATACTGCAATTTATGGCTACACCTTC,CATSRDRNTAIYGYTF
TRBV19,few,NA,TRBJ2-2,TGTGCCAGTAAACCCCCCCTCGGTATAGATCACACCGGGGAGCTGTTTTTT,CASKPPLGIDHTGELFF
TRBV30,NA,NA,TRBJ1-5,TGTGCCTGGAGTCCCTTTTCAGGGTACGATCAGCCCCAGCATTTT,CAWSPFSGYDQPQHF